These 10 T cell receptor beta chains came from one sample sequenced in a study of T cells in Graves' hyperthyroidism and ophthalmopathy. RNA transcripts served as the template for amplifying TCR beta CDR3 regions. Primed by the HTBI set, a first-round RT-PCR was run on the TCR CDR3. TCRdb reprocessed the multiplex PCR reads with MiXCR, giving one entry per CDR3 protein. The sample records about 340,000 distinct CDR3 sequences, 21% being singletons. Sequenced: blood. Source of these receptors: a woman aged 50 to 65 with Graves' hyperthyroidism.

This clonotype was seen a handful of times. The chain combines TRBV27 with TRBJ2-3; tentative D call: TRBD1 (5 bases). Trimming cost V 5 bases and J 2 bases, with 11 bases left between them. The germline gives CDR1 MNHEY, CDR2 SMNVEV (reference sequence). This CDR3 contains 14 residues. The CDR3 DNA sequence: TGTGCCAGCAGTGTAAGGACATTCACAGATACGCAGTATTTT. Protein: CASSVRTFTDTQYF.

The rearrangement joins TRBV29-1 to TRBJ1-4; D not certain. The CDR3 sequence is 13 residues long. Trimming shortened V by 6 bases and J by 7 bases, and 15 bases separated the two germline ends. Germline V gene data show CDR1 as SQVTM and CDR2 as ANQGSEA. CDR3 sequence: CSVVRAFGEKLFF. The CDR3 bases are TGCAGCGTGGTGAGGGCGTTTGGTGAAAAACTGTTTTTT.

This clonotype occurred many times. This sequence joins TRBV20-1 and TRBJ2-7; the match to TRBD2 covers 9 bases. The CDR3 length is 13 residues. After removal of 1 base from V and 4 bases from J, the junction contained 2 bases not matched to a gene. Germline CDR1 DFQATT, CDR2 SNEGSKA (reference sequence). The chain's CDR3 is CSARVSGGYEQYF. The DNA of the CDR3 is TGCAGTGCTAGAGTTAGCGGGGGTTACGAGCAGTACTTC.

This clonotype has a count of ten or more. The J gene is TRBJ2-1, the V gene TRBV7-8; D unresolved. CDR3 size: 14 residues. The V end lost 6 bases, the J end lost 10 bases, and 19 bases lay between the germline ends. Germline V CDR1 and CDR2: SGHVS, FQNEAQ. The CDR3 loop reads CASSPISTHGEQFF. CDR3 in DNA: TGTGCCAGCAGTCCGATTAGTACGCACGGGGAGCAGTTCTTC.

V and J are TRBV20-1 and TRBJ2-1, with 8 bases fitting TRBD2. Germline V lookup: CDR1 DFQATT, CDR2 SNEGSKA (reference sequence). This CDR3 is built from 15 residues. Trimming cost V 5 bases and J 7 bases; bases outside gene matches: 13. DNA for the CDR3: TGCAGTGCTGCCCCCGGACTAGCTTTTAAGAATGAGCAGTTCTTC. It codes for CSAAPGLAFKNEQFF.

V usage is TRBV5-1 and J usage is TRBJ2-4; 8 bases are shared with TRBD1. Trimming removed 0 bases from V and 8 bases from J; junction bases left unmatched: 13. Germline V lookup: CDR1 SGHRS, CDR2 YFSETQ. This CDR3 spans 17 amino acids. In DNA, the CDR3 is TGCGCCAGCAGCTTGGGGACAGGGTTTACTAAGGGGGACATTCAGTACTTC. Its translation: CASSLGTGFTKGDIQYF.

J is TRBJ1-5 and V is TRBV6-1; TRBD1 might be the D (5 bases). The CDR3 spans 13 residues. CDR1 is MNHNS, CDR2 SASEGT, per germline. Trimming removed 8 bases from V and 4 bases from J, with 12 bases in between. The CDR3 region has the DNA TGTGCCAGCCTAGGACAAAAGAATCAGCCCCAGCATTTT. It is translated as CASLGQKNQPQHF.

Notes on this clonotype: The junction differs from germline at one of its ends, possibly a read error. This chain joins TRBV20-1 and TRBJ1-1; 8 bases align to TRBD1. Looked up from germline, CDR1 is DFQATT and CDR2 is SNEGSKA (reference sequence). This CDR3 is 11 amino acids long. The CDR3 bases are TGCAGTGCCCCCGGACAGGGTGAACCTTTCTTT. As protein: CSAPGQGEPFF.

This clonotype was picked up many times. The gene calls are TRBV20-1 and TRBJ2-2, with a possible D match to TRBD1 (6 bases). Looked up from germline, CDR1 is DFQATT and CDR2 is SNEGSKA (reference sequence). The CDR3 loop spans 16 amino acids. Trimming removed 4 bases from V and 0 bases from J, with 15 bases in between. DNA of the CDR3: TGCAGTGCTACCGACAGGCTCATCGCGAACACCGGGGAGCTGTTTTTT. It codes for CSATDRLIANTGELFF.

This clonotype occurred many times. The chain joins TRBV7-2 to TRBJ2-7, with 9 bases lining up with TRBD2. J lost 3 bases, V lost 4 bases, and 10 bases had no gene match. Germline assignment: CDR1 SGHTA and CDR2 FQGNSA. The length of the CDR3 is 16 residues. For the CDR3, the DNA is TGTGCCAGCAGCTCCTGGGGACTAGCATCCGGCTACGAGCAGTACTTC. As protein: CASSSWGLASGYEQYF.